These 24 T cell receptor beta chains were sequenced from one sample in a study of radiotherapy plus CTLA-4 blockade in lung cancer. Clones were read by immunoSEQ multiplex PCR, and TCRdb kept only the in-frame ones, dropping some. The sample shows about 51,000 clones, around 75% of them seen only once. The input for sequencing was peripheral blood, taken from a patient treated with radiotherapy plus ipilimumab. The receptors originated from a human donor with non-small cell lung cancer who had a complete response to radiotherapy plus ipilimumab.

The chain has TRBV2 and TRBJ1-5; tentatively, D is TRBD1 (6 bases). CDR3 length: 14 amino acids. Germline CDR1 is SNHLY and CDR2 is FYNNEI. Trimming took off 5 bases at V and 5 bases at J, with 13 bases between the two ends. The CDR3 sequence is CASSSDRSDQPQHF. CDR3 nucleotide sequence: TGTGCCAGCAGTTCAGACAGGAGTGATCAGCCCCAGCATTTT. Complete variable domain (other parts from reference TRBV2 and TRBJ1-5): EPEVTQTPSHQVTQMGQEVILRCVPISNHLYFYWYRQILGQKVEFLVSFYNNEISEKSEIFDDQFSVERPDGSNFTLKIRSTKLEDSAMYFCASSSDRSDQPQHFGDGTRLSIL.

The chain uses TRBV7-2 and TRBJ1-1, with TRBD1 matching 9 bases. V was clipped by 5 bases and J by 5 bases; unmatched bases: 6. CDR1 is SGHTA, CDR2 FQGNSA, per germline. The length of the CDR3 is 14 residues. Here the CDR3 reads CASSTTGGETEAFF. The CDR3 nucleotides are TGTGCCAGCAGCACGACAGGGGGAGAAACTGAAGCTTTCTTT.

This clone appeared a single time. This chain connects TRBV2 to TRBJ1-5; maybe TRBD1 (5 bases). This CDR3 has 15 amino acids. Trimming took off 8 bases at V and 3 bases at J, with 17 bases between the two ends. The germline V gene has CDR1 SNHLY and CDR2 FYNNEI. The DNA for the CDR3 is TGTGCCAGCGTCGTGGGGGGGGGAGACAATCAGCCCCAGCATTTT. Its protein product is CASVVGGGDNQPQHF.

The chain links TRBV27 to TRBJ2-7, with 7 nucleotides matching TRBD1. J gave up 4 bases and V 4 bases, and 13 bases lay outside the gene matches. The CDR3 totals 16 residues. CDR1 is MNHEY, CDR2 SMNVEV, per germline (reference sequence). Written as DNA, the CDR3 is TGTGCCAGCAGTTCATCTCCCTTGGACAGGCCGTACGAGCAGTACTTC. This codes for CASSSSPLDRPYEQYF.

There are a few counts of this clone. The rearrangement uses TRBV30 and TRBJ2-5, with 14 bases that match TRBD2. Germline trimming cut 7 bases from V and 6 bases from J; bases unmatched to any gene: 7. Germline lookup yields CDR1 GTSNPN and CDR2 SVGIG (reference sequence). The CDR3 length is 14 residues. The CDR3 DNA reads TGTGCCTCAAGACTAGCGGGAGGGGAAAAGACCCAGTACTTC. Its protein is CASRLAGGEKTQYF.

The gene calls are TRBV5-1 and TRBJ2-7; TRBD1 matches at 9 bases. Trimming took 3 bases from V and 0 from J; bases not matched to a gene: 4. This CDR3 is 15 amino acids long. The germline gives CDR1 SGHRS, CDR2 YFSETQ. The CDR3 bases are TGCGCCAGCAGCTCCGGGACAGGGAGCTCCTACGAGCAGTACTTC. This gives the protein CASSSGTGSSYEQYF. The full variable domain, its missing parts supplied by reference TRBV5-1 and TRBJ2-7, is KAGVTQTPRYLIKTRGQQVTLSCSPISGHRSVSWYQQTPGQGLQFLFEYFSETQRNKGNFPGRFSGRQFSNSRSEMNVSTLELGDSALYLCASSSGTGSSYEQYFGPGTRLTVT.

This clone was seen only a few times. The chain carries TRBV15 and TRBJ2-5; tentative D call: TRBD2 (7 bases). Germline V lookup: CDR1 LNHNV, CDR2 YYDKDF (reference sequence). V was trimmed by 1 base and J by 2 bases, leaving 14 bases between them. The CDR3 has 16 amino acids. The CDR3 region is CATSRAWGGPQETQYF. CDR3 nucleotide sequence: TGTGCCACCAGCAGAGCGTGGGGGGGGCCTCAAGAGACCCAGTACTTC.

The V gene is TRBV28, the J gene TRBJ2-7; TRBD1 is a possible D gene (5 bases). Germline V gene data show CDR1 as MDHEN and CDR2 as SYDVKM. This CDR3 is built from 16 residues. With 8 bases removed from V and 1 base from J, the gap between germline ends came to 21 bases. The CDR3 region has the DNA TGTGCCAGCGGTGGGAATTCCAGGGTTTCATCCTACGAGCAGTACTTC. Translation gives CASGGNSRVSSYEQYF.

J is TRBJ2-1 and V is TRBV2; 7 bases are a match to TRBD1. V shed 6 bases and J 10 bases; nucleotides not matched to a gene: 3. The CDR3 has 11 amino acids. The V gene's germline CDR1 is SNHLY and CDR2 FYNNEI. CDR3 in amino acids: CASSPQGEQFF. The DNA for the CDR3 is TGTGCCAGCAGCCCACAGGGGGAGCAGTTCTTC. Full variable domain (remainder filled in from reference TRBV2 and TRBJ2-1): EPEVTQTPSHQVTQMGQEVILRCVPISNHLYFYWYRQILGQKVEFLVSFYNNEISEKSEIFDDQFSVERPDGSNFTLKIRSTKLEDSAMYFCASSPQGEQFFGPGTRLTVL.

This clone has just a few counts. The genes are TRBV10-3 and TRBJ1-2, with 8 bases matching TRBD1. The CDR3 totals 15 residues. With 7 bases clipped from V and 7 bases from J, the junction kept 14 bases outside the gene matches. Germline assignment: CDR1 ENHRY and CDR2 SYGVKD. The CDR3 DNA reads TGTGCCATCAACCCAGGGGACAGGCCCGGCGGTGGCTACACCTTC. As protein: CAINPGDRPGGGYTF.

J is TRBJ1-1 and V is TRBV6-5; TRBD1 might be the D (5 bases). V shed 7 bases and J shed 7 bases, with 10 bases lying between them. This CDR3 comprises 11 residues. The germline V gene encodes CDR1 MNHEY and CDR2 SVGAGI. The chain's CDR3 is CASTAGGEAFF. Here the CDR3 DNA reads TGTGCCAGCACCGCCGGGGGTGAAGCTTTCTTT.

This CDR3 is CASSPIGTGTNEQFF. The CDR3 DNA sequence: TGTGCCAGCAGCCCGATCGGGACAGGTACGAATGAGCAGTTCTTC. This chain joins TRBV5-6 and TRBJ2-1, with TRBD1 matching 8 bases. The V gene end was trimmed by 4 bases and the J gene end by 7 bases; junction bases not matched to a gene: 10. In germline, CDR1 is SGHDT, CDR2 YYEEEE. This CDR3 comprises 15 residues.

The V call is TRBV7-2, the J call TRBJ2-6; 8 bases are a match to TRBD1. The ends lost 5 bases at V and 4 bases at J; junction bases unmatched: 7. Germline V CDR1 and CDR2: SGHTA, FQGNSA. CDR3 length: 16 residues. The CDR3 DNA sequence: TGTGCCAGCAGCCGACAGGACAGGGTAGGGGCCAACGTCCTGACTTTC. Protein sequence: CASSRQDRVGANVLTF. Together with reference TRBV7-2 and TRBJ2-6, the CDR3 gives the full variable domain: GAGVSQSPSNKVTEKGKDVELRCDPISGHTALYWYRQSLGQGLEFLIYFQGNSAPDKSGLPSDRFSAERTGGSVSTLTIQRTQQEDSAVYLCASSRQDRVGANVLTFGAGSRLTVL.

The genes are TRBV7-6 and TRBJ2-1; 7 nucleotides line up with TRBD1. The V and J ends lost 3 bases and 12 bases, in that order; junction bases with no gene match: 5. This CDR3 is built from 12 residues. CDR1 is SGHVS, CDR2 FNYEAQ, per germline. CDR3 DNA: TGTGCCAGCAGCTTGAGACAGGGCAGGCAGTTCTTC. This translates into CASSLRQGRQFF.

The chain uses TRBV5-5 and TRBJ2-3; D is perhaps TRBD1 (6 bases). The CDR3 spans 15 residues. Trimming took 4 bases from V and 2 from J, leaving 14 bases between them. Germline V gene lookup returns CDR1 SGHKS and CDR2 YYEKEE (reference sequence). CDR3 sequence reads: CASSKRDITTDTQYF. The CDR3 bases are TGTGCCAGCAGCAAAAGGGACATAACCACAGATACGCAGTATTTT.

V and J are TRBV19 and TRBJ2-3; TRBD2 matches 10 bases. The CDR3 length is 19 residues. V was pared by 6 bases and J by 0 bases, with 15 bases of the junction left unmatched. Germline CDR1 LNHDA, CDR2 SQIVND (reference sequence). The CDR3 sequence: CASRGGRLAGASSTDTQYF. The CDR3 DNA reads as TGTGCCAGTAGGGGGGGACGGCTAGCGGGGGCCTCTAGCACAGATACGCAGTATTTT.

The chain combines TRBV4-3 with TRBJ2-7, with D possibly matching TRBD2 (7 bases). V lost 1 base and J 3 bases, leaving 16 bases between the germline ends. There are 16 residues in the CDR3. Germline values: CDR1 LGHNA, CDR2 YSLEER. Written as DNA, the CDR3 is TGCGCCAGCAGCCAAGGAGAGGGGGGGGCCGGCTACGAGCAGTACTTC. Protein: CASSQGEGGAGYEQYF.

V gene TRBV5-1 combines with J gene TRBJ2-1; TRBD1 aligns across 8 bases. J gave up 6 bases and V 4 bases, and 3 bases lay outside the gene matches. The CDR3 consists of 13 residues. Per the germline V gene, CDR1 is SGHRS and CDR2 is YFSETQ. CDR3 nucleotide sequence: TGCGCCAGCAGCCAAGGACAGGGCAATGAGCAGTTCTTC. Residues: CASSQGQGNEQFF.

This clone was picked up one time. One junction end disagrees with the germline gene, perhaps due to a read error. The gene calls are TRBV7-7 and TRBJ2-1; 7 bases line up with TRBD2. Germline V lookup: CDR1 SSHAT, CDR2 FNYEAQ (reference sequence). The length of the CDR3 is 13 residues. In DNA form, the CDR3 reads TGTGCTAGCAGCCCTGGGAGGGGTACTGAGCAGTTCTTC. Translated, it gives CASSPGRGTEQFF.

V usage is TRBV7-9 and J usage is TRBJ2-2; D remains ambiguous. The CDR3 extends over 18 amino acids. V lost 3 bases, J lost 5 bases, and 22 bases lay in between. Germline loops: CDR1 SEHNR, CDR2 FQNEAQ (reference sequence). The CDR3 spells CASSFDAIGKTFTGELFF. For the CDR3, the DNA is TGTGCCAGCAGCTTTGATGCGATAGGAAAGACTTTTACCGGGGAGCTGTTTTTT.

V is TRBV18 and J is TRBJ1-1; possible D gene TRBD1, 5 bases. The V end lost 3 bases, the J end lost 5 bases, and 7 bases lay between the germline ends. CDR1 KGHSH and CDR2 LQKENI come from the germline V gene. CDR3 length equals 12 residues. DNA of the CDR3: TGTGCCAGCTCACCCGACAGAACTGAAGCTTTCTTT. Its protein product is CASSPDRTEAFF.

The genes are TRBV5-6 and TRBJ1-5, with unresolved D. The germline V gene has CDR1 SGHDT and CDR2 YYEEEE. Trimming removed 2 bases from V and 5 bases from J, with 14 bases in between. The CDR3 sequence is 15 residues long. The CDR3 loop is CASSFRRTRDQPQHF. As DNA, the CDR3 is TGTGCCAGCAGCTTTCGAAGGACTCGAGATCAGCCCCAGCATTTT.

This clone was seen once. The chain is built from TRBV5-1 and TRBJ2-2, with D possibly matching TRBD1 (6 bases). With 3 bases removed from V and 7 bases from J, the gap between germline ends came to 13 bases. From germline, CDR1 is SGHRS and CDR2 YFSETQ. The CDR3 length is 14 residues. The DNA for the CDR3 is TGCGCCAGCAGCTATTTGACAGGAATCGGGGAGCTGTTTTTT. Translating gives CASSYLTGIGELFF.

The rearrangement joins TRBV5-1 to TRBJ1-2, with 8 bases that match TRBD1. The CDR3 totals 16 residues. The trim removed 0 bases at V and 4 bases at J, leaving 8 bases unmatched. Germline V gives CDR1 SGHRS, CDR2 YFSETQ. The CDR3 nucleotides are TGCGCCAGCAGCTTGGAGGGCGGCAGGGGGCCCTATGGCTACACCTTC. Amino acid sequence: CASSLEGGRGPYGYTF.